The 13 T cell receptor beta chains given below trace back to one sample, sequenced in a study of spatial heterogeneity in lung cancer. TCRdb re-called the 5' RACE reads with MiXCR, one entry per CDR3 protein. The sample includes 42,000 or so distinct CDR3 sequences, roughly a tenth seen only once; the top ten take 17%. As for time point: blood at routine non-recurrence follow-up after resection. The material was PBMCs, obtained at follow-up. The receptors come from a female donor with early-stage non-small cell lung cancer.

V is TRBV15 and J is TRBJ2-1, with TRBD1 matching over 8 bases. Germline V CDR1 and CDR2: LNHNV, YYDKDF (reference sequence). The CDR3 totals 16 residues. J was trimmed by 2 bases and V by 0 bases; bases with no gene match: 3. The DNA for the CDR3 is TGTGCCACCAGCAGAGAGAAGACAGGGGCCTACAATGAGCAGTTCTTC. Translating gives CATSREKTGAYNEQFF.

This clonotype was picked up a small number of times. The chain couples TRBV7-2 to TRBJ2-5; TRBD2 agrees at 12 bases. Germline CDR1 and CDR2: SGHTA and FQGNSA. This CDR3 is built from 16 residues. Unmatched junction bases numbered 9, after V lost 5 bases and J lost 5 bases. The CDR3 sequence is CASSRRLAGVRETQYF. The CDR3 region has the DNA TGTGCCAGCAGCCGCAGACTAGCGGGGGTCAGGGAGACCCAGTACTTC. Supplemented by reference TRBV7-2 and TRBJ2-5, the full variable domain reads GAGVSQSPSNKVTEKGKDVELRCDPISGHTALYWYRQSLGQGLEFLIYFQGNSAPDKSGLPSDRFSAERTGGSVSTLTIQRTQQEDSAVYLCASSRRLAGVRETQYFGPGTRLLVL.

This clonotype was recorded many times. The chain is built from TRBV28 and TRBJ1-2; the match to TRBD1 covers 7 bases. The V and J ends lost 6 bases and 2 bases, in that order; junction bases with no gene match: 3. Germline CDR1 reads MDHEN; CDR2 reads SYDVKM. This CDR3 comprises 13 residues. CDR3 nucleotides: TGTGCCAGCAGGGAACAGGGGAACTATGGCTACACCTTC. Translated: CASREQGNYGYTF.

This clonotype was picked up a small number of times. V usage is TRBV7-9 and J usage is TRBJ2-1, with a possible D match to TRBD2 (6 bases). The V gene's germline CDR1 is SEHNR and CDR2 FQNEAQ (reference sequence). There are 12 residues in the CDR3. V lost 5 bases and J lost 9, with 11 bases in between. The CDR3 DNA reads as TGTGCCAGCAGCCGGGACTTTCCTGAGCAGTTCTTC. Its protein is CASSRDFPEQFF.

This chain uses TRBV30 with TRBJ2-5; the D is unclear. This CDR3 comprises 11 residues. Trimming took 3 bases from V and 4 from J, leaving 6 bases between them. Germline CDR1 GTSNPN, CDR2 SVGIG (reference sequence). This chain's CDR3 is CAWRVIETQYF. CDR3 sequence (DNA): TGTGCCTGGAGGGTGATAGAGACCCAGTACTTC.

There are a few counts of this clonotype. The chain recombines TRBV20-1 with TRBJ1-5; no reliable D call. CDR1 is DFQATT and CDR2 is SNEGSKA in the germline V gene (reference sequence). The CDR3 contains 12 residues. V was cut by 7 bases and J by 4 bases, with 11 bases left in between. This chain's CDR3 is CSVGRQNQPQHF. Here the CDR3 DNA reads TGCAGTGTTGGGAGACAAAATCAGCCCCAGCATTTT.

This clonotype showed up many times. The chain joins TRBV12-3 or TRBV12-4 to TRBJ2-7; maybe TRBD2 (6 bases). The CDR3 spans 15 residues. Between the trimmed V and J ends, which lost 2 bases and 0 bases, there was a span of 11 bases. This CDR3 is CASSLRRAASYEQYF. In DNA form, the CDR3 reads TGTGCCAGCAGTTTAAGGAGGGCCGCCTCCTACGAGCAGTACTTC.

This clonotype was found many times. The chain joins TRBV20-1 to TRBJ1-5; TRBD1 aligns across 8 bases. CDR3 length: 15 residues. V shed 4 bases, J shed 2 bases, and the junction held 7 bases outside the gene matches. Germline CDR1 and CDR2: DFQATT and SNEGSKA (reference sequence). In nucleotides, the CDR3 is TGCAGTGCTAAGATGCAGGGGGCGGGCAATCAGCCCCAGCATTTT. Translation: CSAKMQGAGNQPQHF.

The sample holds a few counts of this clonotype. The rearrangement uses TRBV7-2 and TRBJ2-7; D is unclear. The ends were cut back, 0 bases at V and 0 bases at J, with 9 bases in the middle. This CDR3 region has 15 residues. Per germline, CDR1 SGHTA and CDR2 FQGNSA. CDR3 sequence reads: CASSLAGSDSYEQYF. Here the CDR3 DNA reads TGTGCCAGCAGCTTAGCCGGGTCTGACTCCTACGAGCAGTACTTC.

This clonotype turned up a few times. This chain uses TRBV20-1 with TRBJ2-7, with D perhaps TRBD2 (5 bases). Trimming cost V 7 bases and J 1 base, with 20 bases left between them. Germline CDR1 DFQATT, CDR2 SNEGSKA (reference sequence). The CDR3 totals 15 residues. The CDR3 here is CSGASRAGGSYEQYF. The CDR3 DNA is TGCAGTGGGGCGTCTAGGGCAGGAGGATCCTACGAGCAGTACTTC.

This chain links TRBV2 with TRBJ2-2, with 8 bases matching TRBD2. Losses at the gene ends were 4 bases for V and 2 bases for J; bases not matched to a gene: 6. The V gene's germline CDR1 is SNHLY and CDR2 FYNNEI. This CDR3 has 16 amino acids. The CDR3 DNA is TGTGCCAGCAGTGTATCGGCGGGGGGAAACACCGGGGAGCTGTTTTTT. Translating it yields CASSVSAGGNTGELFF.

This clonotype has a count of ten or more. The V and J genes are TRBV5-1 and TRBJ2-7, with 8 bases identical to TRBD1. The junction had 10 bases not matched to a gene; V was cut back by 4 bases and J by 4 bases. The CDR3 is 15 residues long. CDR1 is SGHRS, CDR2 YFSETQ, per germline. The CDR3 DNA sequence: TGCGCCAGCAGCCACGGGACAGGCCAACAATACGAGCAGTACTTC. Protein product: CASSHGTGQQYEQYF.

This clonotype is labeled medium-sized. The chain joins TRBV3-1 to TRBJ2-2; 7 bases fit TRBD2. Germline assignment: CDR1 LGHDT and CDR2 YNNKEL (reference sequence). This CDR3 has 15 residues. V lost 1 base, J lost 6 bases, and 5 bases stayed unmatched. CDR3 coding DNA: TGTGCCAGCAGCCAAGCGTCGGGGGGACCCGGGGAGCTGTTTTTT. Translated: CASSQASGGPGELFF.